Presented here are 30 T cell receptor beta chains from one specimen sequenced in a study of T cells expressing NK-cell markers. TCRdb reprocessed the 5' RACE reads; each CDR3 protein has one entry and no DNA is given. The sample has hundreds of thousands of distinct CDR3 sequences. The sample taken for sequencing was blood T cells: a sorted CD56 or NKG2C T cell subset, CD4+ or CD8+ T cells, or bulk PBMC T cells (not recorded which). The receptors originated from a man aged 18-69 years in good health.

V gene TRBV5-1 combines with J gene TRBJ1-2; checking the TCRdb D call of TRBD1 is not possible without DNA. CDR1 and CDR2 (germline): SGHRS, YFSETQ. This CDR3 region has 18 residues. CDR3 residues: CASSLNPVSQGANYGYTF.

This sequence joins TRBV19 and TRBJ2-3; TCRdb outputs TRBD2, but without DNA this stays unchecked. The germline V gene has CDR1 LNHDA and CDR2 SQIVND (reference sequence). The CDR3 is made up of 16 amino acids. This CDR3 reads CASSAGTSGGTDTQYF. The whole variable domain, remainder taken from reference TRBV19 and TRBJ2-3, is DGGITQSPKYLFRKEGQNVTLSCEQNLNHDAMYWYRQDPGQGLRLIYYSQIVNDFQKGDIAEGYSVSREKKESFPLTVTSAQKNPTAFYLCASSAGTSGGTDTQYFGPGTRLTVL.

The gene calls are TRBV4-2 and TRBJ2-7. Per germline, CDR1 LGHNA and CDR2 YNFKEQ. This CDR3 is built from 15 residues. The CDR3 here is CASSQESSVTYEQYF.

CDR3: CASTTSPGAGNTIYF. The rearrangement uses TRBV28 and TRBJ1-3. This CDR3 region has 15 residues. From germline, CDR1 is MDHEN and CDR2 SYDVKM.

V gene TRBV24-1 combines with J gene TRBJ2-3. The germline V gene has CDR1 KGHDR and CDR2 SFDVKD. The CDR3 is 14 residues long. This CDR3 is CATSDRLSTDTQYF.

The chain joins TRBV20-1 to TRBJ1-1; the D call from TCRdb, TRBD1, cannot be confirmed without DNA. Germline CDR1 and CDR2: DFQATT and SNEGSKA (reference sequence). The length of the CDR3 is 16 residues. The CDR3 reads CSAKLPAGQMNTEAFF.

The V gene is TRBV5-6, the J gene TRBJ1-6; there is no DNA to check the TCRdb D call of TRBD1. Germline CDR1 reads SGHDT; CDR2 reads YYEEEE. The CDR3 covers 16 residues. The CDR3 protein is CASSFDPGTYNSPLHF.

This chain links TRBV20-1 with TRBJ1-2; TCRdb gives TRBD1 as the D gene, but with no DNA this cannot be confirmed. Germline CDR1 DFQATT, CDR2 SNEGSKA (reference sequence). The length of the CDR3 is 16 residues. The CDR3 sequence: CSARGSRGSGNYGYTF.

The V and J genes are TRBV20-1 and TRBJ1-1; TCRdb names TRBD1, which stays unverified in the absence of DNA. Germline V lookup: CDR1 DFQATT, CDR2 SNEGSKA (reference sequence). CDR3 length: 18 residues. The CDR3 is CSAEGRAGEVSMNTEAFF.

This rearrangement joins TRBV20-1 to TRBJ2-5; TCRdb calls TRBD1, which cannot be checked without DNA. Germline CDR1 reads DFQATT; CDR2 reads SNEGSKA (reference sequence). There are 12 residues in the CDR3. The CDR3 loop reads CSAGPRQETQYF.

The chain combines TRBV7-2 with TRBJ1-2; TCRdb's assignment of TRBD1 cannot be checked, as there is no DNA. The germline gives CDR1 SGHTA, CDR2 FQGNSA. This CDR3 comprises 13 residues. CDR3: CASSSDRSGGYTF.

The V gene is TRBV19, the J gene TRBJ2-3; TCRdb's D gene call, TRBD1, goes unchecked for lack of DNA. Germline CDR1 is LNHDA and CDR2 is SQIVND (reference sequence). The CDR3 has 15 residues. CDR3 residues: CASSIRGHNTDTQYF.

The CDR3 sequence is CAISVSGRGSYEQYF. V usage is TRBV10-3 and J usage is TRBJ2-7; TCRdb lists TRBD2, though no DNA is available to test this call. Germline V CDR1 and CDR2: ENHRY, SYGVKD. The CDR3 sequence is 15 residues long.

The chain joins TRBV20-1 to TRBJ2-1; TCRdb's D call of TRBD2 is untestable without DNA. Germline V gives CDR1 DFQATT, CDR2 SNEGSKA (reference sequence). The CDR3 covers 15 residues. The CDR3 spells CSARDWARAVDEQFF.

The chain carries TRBV28 and TRBJ2-7; TCRdb names TRBD1, which stays unverified in the absence of DNA. The V gene's germline CDR1 is MDHEN and CDR2 SYDVKM. The CDR3 length is 16 residues. CDR3 in amino acids: CASMSLGVAGSYEQYF.

The genes are TRBV7-8 and TRBJ1-2; the TCRdb call, TRBD1, lacks DNA for checking. The CDR3 is 13 amino acids. From germline, CDR1 is SGHVS and CDR2 FQNEAQ. The CDR3 sequence: CASSPGRDYGYTF.

The chain uses TRBV12-3 or TRBV12-4 and TRBJ2-4; TCRdb picks TRBD1, but there is no DNA to check that call. The CDR3 has 16 residues. This CDR3 is CASSPTGLLAKNIQYF.

The chain carries TRBV12-3 or TRBV12-4 and TRBJ2-2; the TRBD1 assignment by TCRdb is unverifiable without DNA. This CDR3 is 16 amino acids long. This CDR3 is CASSFLWDRRPGELFF.

V gene TRBV12-3 or TRBV12-4 combines with J gene TRBJ2-5; the TCRdb D gene call, TRBD1, has no DNA to confirm it. CDR3 length equals 14 residues. The CDR3 loop reads CASSFGAGPETQYF.

The chain couples TRBV29-1 to TRBJ2-1; TCRdb's D call of TRBD2 is untestable without DNA. Looked up from germline, CDR1 is SQVTM and CDR2 is ANQGSEA. The CDR3 has 19 residues. The CDR3: CSVNSRLAGAQSSYNEQFF.

This rearrangement joins TRBV2 to TRBJ2-3; the TRBD2 assignment by TCRdb is unverifiable without DNA. This CDR3 has 15 residues. CDR1 is SNHLY, CDR2 FYNNEI, per germline. The chain's CDR3 is CASQRTYLQRDTQYF.

The chain employs TRBV18 and TRBJ2-2; TCRdb names TRBD2, which stays unverified in the absence of DNA. The CDR3 covers 17 residues. CDR1 is KGHSH and CDR2 is LQKENI in the germline V gene. CDR3 sequence reads: CASSRWTSGDGVGELFF.

This chain links TRBV12-3 or TRBV12-4 with TRBJ2-7; the TRBD1 assignment by TCRdb is unverifiable without DNA. The CDR3 is made up of 12 amino acids. The CDR3 reads CASSLQGYEQYF.

The V gene is TRBV12-3 or TRBV12-4, the J gene TRBJ2-1; TCRdb reports TRBD2, a call that lacks DNA to check it against. The CDR3 runs to 16 residues. CDR3 in amino acids: CASSPRIGGAINEQFF.

The gene calls are TRBV5-1 and TRBJ2-3; TCRdb's D call, TRBD2, is unchecked because there is no DNA. The CDR3 is made up of 12 amino acids. The germline V gene has CDR1 SGHRS and CDR2 YFSETQ. CDR3: CASSSGLIAQYF.

The rearrangement links TRBV2 to TRBJ2-3; lacking DNA, the TRBD1 call made by TCRdb goes unchecked. The CDR3 runs to 14 residues. Germline CDR1 reads SNHLY; CDR2 reads FYNNEI. The chain's CDR3 is CASRSGDRTDTQYF.

The chain uses TRBV19 and TRBJ2-6; absent DNA, TCRdb's TRBD1 call cannot be checked. The CDR3 is 15 amino acids. Germline V gives CDR1 LNHDA, CDR2 SQIVND (reference sequence). The CDR3 region is CASSPRHSGANVLTF.

The rearrangement links TRBV4-2 to TRBJ2-7; checking the TCRdb D call of TRBD1 is not possible without DNA. Germline V gives CDR1 LGHNA, CDR2 YNFKEQ. The CDR3 has 15 amino acids. CDR3 sequence: CASSQDQRGANEQYF.

The chain carries TRBV5-1 and TRBJ1-4; the D call from TCRdb, TRBD1, cannot be confirmed without DNA. The CDR3 loop spans 13 amino acids. Germline V CDR1 and CDR2: SGHRS, YFSETQ. CDR3 loop: CASRGTRGEKLFF.

V gene TRBV15 combines with J gene TRBJ1-4; TCRdb returns TRBD1, unconfirmable since there is no DNA. Germline V gene lookup returns CDR1 LNHNV and CDR2 YYDKDF (reference sequence). This CDR3 has 16 residues. CDR3 amino acids: CATMLGTGALNEKLFF. Full variable domain (remainder filled in from reference TRBV15 and TRBJ1-4): DAMVIQNPRYQVTQFGKPVTLSCSQTLNHNVMYWYQQKSSQAPKLLFHYYDKDFNNEADTPDNFQSRRPNTSFCFLDIRSPGLGDTAMYLCATMLGTGALNEKLFFGSGTQLSVL.